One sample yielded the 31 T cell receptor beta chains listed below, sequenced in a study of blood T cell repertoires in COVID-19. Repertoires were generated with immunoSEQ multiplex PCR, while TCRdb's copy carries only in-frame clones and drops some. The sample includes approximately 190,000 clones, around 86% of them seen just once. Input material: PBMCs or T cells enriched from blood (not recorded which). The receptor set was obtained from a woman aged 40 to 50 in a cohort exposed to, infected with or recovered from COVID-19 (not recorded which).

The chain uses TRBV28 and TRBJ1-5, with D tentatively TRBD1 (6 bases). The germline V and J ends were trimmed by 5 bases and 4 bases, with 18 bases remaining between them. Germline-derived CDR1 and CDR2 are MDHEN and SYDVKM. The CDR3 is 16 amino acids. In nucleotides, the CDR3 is TGTGCCAGCAGTATCTACAGGGAATTGAGTAATCAGCCCCAGCATTTT. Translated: CASSIYRELSNQPQHF.

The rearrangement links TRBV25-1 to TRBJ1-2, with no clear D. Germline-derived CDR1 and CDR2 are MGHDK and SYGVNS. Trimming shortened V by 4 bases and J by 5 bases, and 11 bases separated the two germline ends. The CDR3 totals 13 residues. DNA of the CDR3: TGTGCCAGCAGTGTCCACAGCGGGTATGGCTACACCTTC. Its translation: CASSVHSGYGYTF.

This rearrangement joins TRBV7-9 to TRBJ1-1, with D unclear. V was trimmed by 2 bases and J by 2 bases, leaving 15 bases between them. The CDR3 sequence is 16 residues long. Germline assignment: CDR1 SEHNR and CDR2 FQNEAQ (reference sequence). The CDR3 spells CASSLRRRTINTEAFF. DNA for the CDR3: TGTGCCAGCAGCTTAAGGCGGAGAACTATCAACACTGAAGCTTTCTTT. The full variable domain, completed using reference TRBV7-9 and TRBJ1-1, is DTGVSQNPRHKITKRGQNVTFRCDPISEHNRLYWYRQTLGQGPEFLTYFQNEAQLEKSRLLSDRFSAERPKGSFSTLEIQRTEQGDSAMYLCASSLRRRTINTEAFFGQGTRLTVV.

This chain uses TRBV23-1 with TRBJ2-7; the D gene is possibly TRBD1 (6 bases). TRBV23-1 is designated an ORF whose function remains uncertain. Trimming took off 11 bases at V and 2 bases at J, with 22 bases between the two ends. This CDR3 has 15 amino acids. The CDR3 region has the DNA TGCGCCCTCCCACGCGGCAGGGGCGTCCCCTACGAGCAGTACTTC. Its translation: CALPRGRGVPYEQYF.

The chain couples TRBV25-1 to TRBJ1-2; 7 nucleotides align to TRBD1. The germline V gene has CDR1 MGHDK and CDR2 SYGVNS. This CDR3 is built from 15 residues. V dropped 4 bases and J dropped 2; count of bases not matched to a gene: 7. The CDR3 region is CASSGDSTLNYGYTF. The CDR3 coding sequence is TGTGCCAGCAGTGGGGACAGCACCTTAAACTATGGCTACACCTTC.

The CDR3 sequence: CASSLTGYGYTF. In DNA form, the CDR3 reads TGTGCCAGCAGCTTGACAGGCTATGGCTACACCTTC. The chain is built from TRBV28 and TRBJ1-2; maybe TRBD1 (6 bases). The CDR3 loop spans 12 amino acids. Trimming took 6 bases from V and 4 from J, leaving 9 bases between them. Germline values: CDR1 MDHEN, CDR2 SYDVKM.

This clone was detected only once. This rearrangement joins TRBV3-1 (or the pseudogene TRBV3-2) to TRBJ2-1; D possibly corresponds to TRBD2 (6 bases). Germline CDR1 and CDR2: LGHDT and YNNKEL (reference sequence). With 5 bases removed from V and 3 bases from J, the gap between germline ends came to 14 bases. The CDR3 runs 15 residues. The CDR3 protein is CASSSSGFDYNEQFF. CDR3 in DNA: TGTGCCAGCAGCTCGAGCGGGTTTGACTACAATGAGCAGTTCTTC.

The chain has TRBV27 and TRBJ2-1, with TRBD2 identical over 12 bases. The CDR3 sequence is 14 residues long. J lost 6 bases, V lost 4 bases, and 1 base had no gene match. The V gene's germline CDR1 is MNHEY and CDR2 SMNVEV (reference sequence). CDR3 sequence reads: CASSWTSGANEQFF. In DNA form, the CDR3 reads TGTGCCAGCAGTTGGACTAGCGGGGCCAATGAGCAGTTCTTC.

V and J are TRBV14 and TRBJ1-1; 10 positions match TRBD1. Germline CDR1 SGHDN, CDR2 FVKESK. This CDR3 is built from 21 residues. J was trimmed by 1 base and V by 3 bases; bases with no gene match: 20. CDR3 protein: CASSHRPGQGRGRGPNTEAFF. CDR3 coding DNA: TGTGCCAGCAGCCATCGTCCGGGACAGGGGCGCGGCCGGGGTCCGAACACTGAAGCTTTCTTT. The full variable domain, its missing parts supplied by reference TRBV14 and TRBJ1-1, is EAGVTQFPSHSVIEKGQTVTLRCDPISGHDNLYWYRRVMGKEIKFLLHFVKESKQDESGMPNNRFLAERTGGTYSTLKVQPAELEDSGVYFCASSHRPGQGRGRGPNTEAFFGQGTRLTVV.

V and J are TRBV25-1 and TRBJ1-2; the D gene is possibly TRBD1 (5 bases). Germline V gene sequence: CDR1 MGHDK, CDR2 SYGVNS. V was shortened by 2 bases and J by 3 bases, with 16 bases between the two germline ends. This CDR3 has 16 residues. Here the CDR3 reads CASSENGGEYDYGYTF. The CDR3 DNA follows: TGTGCCAGCAGTGAAAATGGAGGGGAATATGACTATGGCTACACCTTC.

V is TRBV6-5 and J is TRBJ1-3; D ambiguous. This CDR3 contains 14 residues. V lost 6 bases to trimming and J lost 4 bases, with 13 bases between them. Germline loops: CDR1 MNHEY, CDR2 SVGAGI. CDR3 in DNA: TGTGCCAGCAGACTCTCGGGTATAGGAAACACCATATATTTT. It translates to CASRLSGIGNTIYF.

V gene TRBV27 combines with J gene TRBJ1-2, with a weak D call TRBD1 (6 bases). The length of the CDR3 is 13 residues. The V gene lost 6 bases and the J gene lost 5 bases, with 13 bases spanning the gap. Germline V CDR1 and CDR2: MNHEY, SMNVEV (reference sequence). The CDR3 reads CASRTDREYGYTF. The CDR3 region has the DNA TGTGCCAGCAGGACGGACAGAGAGTATGGCTACACCTTC.

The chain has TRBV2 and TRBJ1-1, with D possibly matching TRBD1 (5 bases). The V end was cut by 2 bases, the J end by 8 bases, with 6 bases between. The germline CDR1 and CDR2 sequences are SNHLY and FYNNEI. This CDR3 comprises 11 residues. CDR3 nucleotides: TGTGCCAGCAGTGAAAAGGGGGAAGCTTTCTTT. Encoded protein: CASSEKGEAFF.

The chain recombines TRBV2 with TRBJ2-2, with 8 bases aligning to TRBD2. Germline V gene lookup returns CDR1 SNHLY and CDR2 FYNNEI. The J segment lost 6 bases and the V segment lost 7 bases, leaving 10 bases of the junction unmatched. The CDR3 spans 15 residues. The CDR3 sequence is CASKGSAGGAGELFF. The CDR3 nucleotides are TGTGCCAGCAAGGGATCGGCGGGAGGTGCCGGGGAGCTGTTTTTT.

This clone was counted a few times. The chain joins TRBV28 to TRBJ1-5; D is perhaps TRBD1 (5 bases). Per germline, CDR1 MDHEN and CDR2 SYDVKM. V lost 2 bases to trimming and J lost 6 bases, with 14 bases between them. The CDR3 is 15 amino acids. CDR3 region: CASSLGRGVLQPQHF. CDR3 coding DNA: TGTGCCAGCAGTTTAGGGAGGGGAGTTCTTCAGCCCCAGCATTTT.

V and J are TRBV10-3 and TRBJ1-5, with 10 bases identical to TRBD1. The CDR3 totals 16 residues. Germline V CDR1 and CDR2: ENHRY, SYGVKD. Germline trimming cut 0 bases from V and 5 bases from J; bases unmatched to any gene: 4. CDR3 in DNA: TGTGCCATCAGTGAGTCCGGGACAGGGGTCGATCAGCCCCAGCATTTT. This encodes CAISESGTGVDQPQHF.

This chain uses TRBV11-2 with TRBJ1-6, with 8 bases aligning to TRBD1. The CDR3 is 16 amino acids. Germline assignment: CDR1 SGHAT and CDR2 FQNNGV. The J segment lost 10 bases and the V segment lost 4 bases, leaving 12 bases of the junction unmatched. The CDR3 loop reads CASSSGTGQGFSPLHF. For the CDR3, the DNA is TGTGCCAGCAGCTCAGGGACAGGTCAAGGGTTCTCACCCCTCCACTTT.

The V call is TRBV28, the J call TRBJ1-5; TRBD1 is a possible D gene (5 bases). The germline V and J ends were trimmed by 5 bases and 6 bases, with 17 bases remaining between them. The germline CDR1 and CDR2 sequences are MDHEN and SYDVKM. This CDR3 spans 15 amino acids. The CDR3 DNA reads TGTGCCAGCAGTCCAACTCCCCGAAGGGGTCAGCCCCAGCATTTT. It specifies CASSPTPRRGQPQHF.

In DNA form, the CDR3 reads TGTGCCAGCAGCGACAGGGACCCTGAAGCTTTCTTT. The encoded protein is CASSDRDPEAFF. The chain employs TRBV7-9 and TRBJ1-1; 7 bases map to TRBD1. Germline trimming cut 5 bases from V and 6 bases from J; bases unmatched to any gene: 3. The CDR3 sequence is 12 residues long. Germline CDR1 SEHNR, CDR2 FQNEAQ (reference sequence).

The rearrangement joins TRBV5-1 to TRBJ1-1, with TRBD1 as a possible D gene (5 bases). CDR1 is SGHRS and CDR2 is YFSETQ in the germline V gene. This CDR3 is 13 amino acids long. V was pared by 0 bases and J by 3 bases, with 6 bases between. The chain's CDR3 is CASSLARDTEAFF. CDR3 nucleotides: TGCGCCAGCAGCTTGGCCAGGGACACTGAAGCTTTCTTT.

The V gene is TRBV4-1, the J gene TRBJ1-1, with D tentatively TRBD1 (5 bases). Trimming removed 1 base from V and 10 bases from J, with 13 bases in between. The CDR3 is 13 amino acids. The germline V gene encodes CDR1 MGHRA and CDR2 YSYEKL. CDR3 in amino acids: CASSQAGRSVAFF. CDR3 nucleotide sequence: TGCGCCAGCAGCCAAGCAGGGAGGTCGGTAGCTTTCTTT.

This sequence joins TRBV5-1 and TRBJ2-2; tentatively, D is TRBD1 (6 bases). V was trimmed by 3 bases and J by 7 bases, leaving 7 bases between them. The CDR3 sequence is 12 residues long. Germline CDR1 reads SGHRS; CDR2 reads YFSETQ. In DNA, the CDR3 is TGCGCCAGCAGCTCGACAGGCGGGGAGCTGTTTTTT. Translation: CASSSTGGELFF.

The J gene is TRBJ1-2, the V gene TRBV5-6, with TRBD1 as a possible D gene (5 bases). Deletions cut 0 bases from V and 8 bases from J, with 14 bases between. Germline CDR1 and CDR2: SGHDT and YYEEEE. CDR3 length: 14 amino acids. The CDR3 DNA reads TGTGCCAGCAGCTTGGGTGTCGGGGGTGGAGGCTACACCTTC. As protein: CASSLGVGGGGYTF.

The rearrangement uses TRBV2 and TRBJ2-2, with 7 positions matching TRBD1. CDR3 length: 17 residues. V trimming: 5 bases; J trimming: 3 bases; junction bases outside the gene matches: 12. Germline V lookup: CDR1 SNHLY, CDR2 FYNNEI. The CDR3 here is CASSTLRQGADTGELFF. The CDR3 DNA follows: TGTGCCAGCAGTACCCTAAGACAGGGAGCGGACACCGGGGAGCTGTTTTTT.

The CDR3 is CASSRRGEGYGYTF. The CDR3 DNA follows: TGTGCCAGCAGCCGACGAGGGGAGGGTTATGGCTACACCTTC. V gene TRBV7-8 combines with J gene TRBJ1-2; D is possibly TRBD1 (5 bases). V was shortened by 5 bases and J by 5 bases, with 15 bases between the two germline ends. The CDR3 has 14 amino acids. CDR1 and CDR2 from the germline V gene are SGHVS and FQNEAQ. The whole variable domain, filled in from reference TRBV7-8 and TRBJ1-2, reads GAGVSQSPRYKVAKRGQDVALRCDPISGHVSLFWYQQALGQGPEFLTYFQNEAQLDKSGLPSDRFFAERPEGSVSTLKIQRTQQEDSAVYLCASSRRGEGYGYTFGSGTRLTVV.

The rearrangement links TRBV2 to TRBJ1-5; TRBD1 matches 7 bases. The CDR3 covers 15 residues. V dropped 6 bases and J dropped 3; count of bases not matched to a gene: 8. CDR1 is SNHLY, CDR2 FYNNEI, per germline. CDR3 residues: CASRLTGPFNQPQHF. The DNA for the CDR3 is TGTGCCAGCAGGTTGACAGGGCCCTTCAATCAGCCCCAGCATTTT.

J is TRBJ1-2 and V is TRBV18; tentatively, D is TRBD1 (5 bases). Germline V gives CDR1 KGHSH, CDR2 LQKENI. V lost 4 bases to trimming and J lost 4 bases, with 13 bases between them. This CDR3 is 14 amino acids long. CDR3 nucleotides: TGTGCCAGCTCACTAGCCAGGGTGAGCTATGGCTACACCTTC. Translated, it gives CASSLARVSYGYTF.

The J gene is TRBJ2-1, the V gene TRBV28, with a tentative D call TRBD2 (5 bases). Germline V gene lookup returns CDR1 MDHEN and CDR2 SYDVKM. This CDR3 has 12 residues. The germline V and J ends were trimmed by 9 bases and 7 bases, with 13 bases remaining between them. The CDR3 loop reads CASTLPGNEQFF. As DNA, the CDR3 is TGTGCCAGTACCCTCCCGGGGAATGAGCAGTTCTTC. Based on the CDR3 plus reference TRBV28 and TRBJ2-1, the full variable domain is DVKVTQSSRYLVKRTGEKVFLECVQDMDHENMFWYRQDPGLGLRLIYFSYDVKMKEKGDIPEGYSVSREKKERFSLILESASTNQTSMYLCASTLPGNEQFFGPGTRLTVL.

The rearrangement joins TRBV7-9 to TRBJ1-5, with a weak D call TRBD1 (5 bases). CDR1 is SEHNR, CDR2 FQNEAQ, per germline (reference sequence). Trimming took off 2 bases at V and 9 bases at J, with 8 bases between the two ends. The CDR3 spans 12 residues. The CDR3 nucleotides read TGTGCCAGCAGCTTACAGGGTCGGCCCCAGCATTTT. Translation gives CASSLQGRPQHF.

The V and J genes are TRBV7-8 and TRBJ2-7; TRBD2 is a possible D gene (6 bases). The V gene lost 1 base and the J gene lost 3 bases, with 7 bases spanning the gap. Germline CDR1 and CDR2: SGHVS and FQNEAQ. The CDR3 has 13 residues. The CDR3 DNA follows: TGTGCCAGCAGCTTAGGACTAGTCTACGAGCAGTACTTC. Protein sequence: CASSLGLVYEQYF.

The CDR3 nucleotides read TGTGCCAGCAGTTTATTCTCCAGCGGGGGGGCCGGTGAGCAGTTCTTC. Amino acid sequence: CASSLFSSGGAGEQFF. The chain employs TRBV27 and TRBJ2-1; 10 positions agree with TRBD2. The V gene end was trimmed by 1 base and the J gene end by 9 bases; junction bases not matched to a gene: 9. The CDR3 extends over 16 amino acids. Per germline, CDR1 MNHEY and CDR2 SMNVEV (reference sequence).